The 22 T cell receptor beta chains below come from one sample, sequenced in a study of cytomegalovirus exposure and HLA in healthy donors. Only in-frame clones appear in the TCRdb table, and some are missing; sequencing was by immunoSEQ multiplex PCR. The sample records under 300,000 clones, around 87% being singletons. Sequencing was carried out using PBMCs. The receptors originated from a woman aged 25 to 39 in good health and CMV-seropositive.

The chain is built from TRBV7-3 and TRBJ2-5; 7 nucleotides match TRBD1. Trimming removed 7 bases from V and 5 bases from J; junction bases left unmatched: 13. This CDR3 is 15 amino acids long. Germline V gene sequence: CDR1 SGHTA, CDR2 FQGTGA. This CDR3 is CASTHDWQGVETQYF. The CDR3 coding sequence is TGTGCCAGCACCCATGACTGGCAGGGGGTGGAGACCCAGTACTTC. Full variable domain (remainder filled in from reference TRBV7-3 and TRBJ2-5): GAGVSQTPSNKVTEKGKYVELRCDPISGHTALYWYRQSLGQGPEFLIYFQGTGAADDSGLPNDRFFAVRPEGSVSTLKIQRTERGDSAVYLCASTHDWQGVETQYFGPGTRLLVL.

The V gene is TRBV19, the J gene TRBJ1-2; 7 positions agree with TRBD1. Germline V gene lookup returns CDR1 LNHDA and CDR2 SQIVND (reference sequence). V lost 7 bases to trimming and J lost 7 bases; unmatched junction nucleotides: 15. CDR3 length equals 15 residues. CDR3: CASTPPAQGFSGYTF. Here the CDR3 DNA reads TGTGCCAGTACCCCCCCCGCACAGGGGTTTAGTGGCTACACCTTC.

This sequence joins TRBV5-1 and TRBJ2-7, with D perhaps TRBD1 (6 bases). Germline assignment: CDR1 SGHRS and CDR2 YFSETQ. The V gene lost 7 bases and the J gene lost 3 bases, with 14 bases spanning the gap. The CDR3 has 13 residues. CDR3 sequence (DNA): TGCGCCAGCTCCCCCGGGACACACTACGAGCAGTACTTC. Its protein product is CASSPGTHYEQYF.

The rearrangement links TRBV15 to TRBJ2-2, with 8 bases matching TRBD1. The V gene's germline CDR1 is LNHNV and CDR2 YYDKDF (reference sequence). The ends lost 0 bases at V and 6 bases at J; junction bases unmatched: 12. CDR3 length: 18 amino acids. The CDR3 is CATSRDERAGGASGELFF. The CDR3 DNA is TGTGCCACCAGCAGAGATGAAAGGGCAGGGGGCGCTTCCGGGGAGCTGTTTTTT.

This rearrangement joins TRBV7-9 to TRBJ1-2; D ambiguous. The CDR3 is 16 residues long. The germline CDR1 and CDR2 sequences are SEHNR and FQNEAQ (reference sequence). The V gene lost 3 bases and the J gene lost 3 bases, with 17 bases spanning the gap. The chain's CDR3 is CASSLGTAPVHYGYTF. For the CDR3, the DNA is TGTGCCAGCAGCTTGGGCACAGCCCCGGTCCACTATGGCTACACCTTC.

The chain combines TRBV5-1 with TRBJ2-7, with TRBD2 matching 8 bases. CDR3 length: 16 residues. Germline V gives CDR1 SGHRS, CDR2 YFSETQ. Germline trimming cut 3 bases from V and 0 bases from J; bases unmatched to any gene: 8. In DNA, the CDR3 is TGCGCCAGCAGCTCCGGGACTAGTATCCCCTCCTACGAGCAGTACTTC. Translation: CASSSGTSIPSYEQYF.

V and J are TRBV5-6 and TRBJ2-7; 15 bases line up with TRBD2. V gave up 4 bases and J gave up 4 bases; unmatched junction bases: 3. Per germline, CDR1 SGHDT and CDR2 YYEEEE. The CDR3 loop spans 15 amino acids. CDR3 protein: CASSRGLAGGYEQYF. The CDR3, as DNA: TGTGCCAGCAGCAGGGGACTAGCGGGAGGTTACGAGCAGTACTTC.

The genes are TRBV7-5 and TRBJ1-2; the table's D call of TRBD1 was not tested on the DNA. TRBV7-5 counts as a pseudogene. This CDR3 is 12 amino acids long. CDR3 sequence (DNA): TGTGCCAGAAGCTTAGCGACTGGGGGCGACACCTTC. It is translated as CARSLATGGDTF.

The V gene is TRBV7-9, the J gene TRBJ2-7, with D uncertain. Germline CDR1 is SEHNR and CDR2 is FQNEAQ (reference sequence). This CDR3 is built from 19 residues. V dropped 1 base and J dropped 3 bases, with 25 bases sitting between them. The CDR3 reads CASSLGSSGRVYEDYEQYF. For the CDR3, the DNA is TGTGCCAGCAGCTTAGGGTCATCCGGCCGGGTCTACGAAGACTACGAGCAGTACTTC.

The CDR3 DNA reads TGTGCCAGCAGCACCCTCGGCCCAGGGAACTATGGCTACACCTTC. Residues: CASSTLGPGNYGYTF. This chain uses TRBV7-2 with TRBJ1-2; D may be TRBD1 (5 bases). V was pared by 5 bases and J by 2 bases, with 15 bases between. The V gene's germline CDR1 is SGHTA and CDR2 FQGNSA. The CDR3 is 15 amino acids.

The rearrangement joins TRBV28 to TRBJ1-3, with 7 bases identical to TRBD1. Germline values: CDR1 MDHEN, CDR2 SYDVKM. After removal of 4 bases from V and 6 bases from J, the junction contained 9 bases not matched to a gene. CDR3 length equals 15 residues. In nucleotides, the CDR3 is TGTGCCAGCAGTTCGACAGGGAGGAAACTAAACACCATATATTTT. Protein product: CASSSTGRKLNTIYF. The whole variable domain, filled in from reference TRBV28 and TRBJ1-3, reads DVKVTQSSRYLVKRTGEKVFLECVQDMDHENMFWYRQDPGLGLRLIYFSYDVKMKEKGDIPEGYSVSREKKERFSLILESASTNQTSMYLCASSSTGRKLNTIYFGEGSWLTVV.

The CDR3 nucleotides are TGTGCCAGCTCACCGGGACAGGACTACGAGCAGTACTTC. Translating it yields CASSPGQDYEQYF. The V gene is TRBV18, the J gene TRBJ2-7; 8 nucleotides match TRBD1. Germline CDR1 is KGHSH and CDR2 is LQKENI. The CDR3 extends over 13 amino acids. V shed 3 bases and J 3 bases; nucleotides not matched to a gene: 1.

As DNA, the CDR3 is TGTGCCAGCAGGAGGACTAGCGAGCAGTACTTC. It specifies CASRRTSEQYF. V gene TRBV2 combines with J gene TRBJ2-7; 7 bases line up with TRBD2. Trimming cost V 6 bases and J 6 bases; bases outside gene matches: 2. Germline CDR1 is SNHLY and CDR2 is FYNNEI. The CDR3 has 11 amino acids.

The chain carries TRBV5-4 and TRBJ2-4; 8 bases agree with TRBD2. The CDR3 is 15 amino acids. J gave up 7 bases and V 4 bases, and 10 bases lay outside the gene matches. CDR1 and CDR2 (germline): SGHNT, YYREEE (reference sequence). The CDR3 nucleotides are TGTGCCAGCAGCATGGGACTAGGGGCGATGAACATTCAGTACTTC. Translated: CASSMGLGAMNIQYF.

This chain links TRBV6-5 with TRBJ2-7, with TRBD2 identical over 8 bases. J gave up 5 bases and V 6 bases, and 3 bases lay outside the gene matches. From germline, CDR1 is MNHEY and CDR2 SVGAGI. The CDR3 sequence is 12 residues long. The CDR3 sequence: CASSQTSDEQYF. CDR3 DNA sequence: TGTGCCAGCAGCCAGACTAGCGACGAGCAGTACTTC.

This clone showed up many times. The chain combines TRBV6-1 with TRBJ1-2, with D unclear. The V end was cut by 4 bases, the J end by 4 bases, with 13 bases between. CDR1 is MNHNS, CDR2 SASEGT, per germline. CDR3 size: 14 residues. CDR3 residues: CASSVDIRSYGYTF. The CDR3 DNA follows: TGTGCCAGCAGTGTCGATATCAGGTCCTATGGCTACACCTTC.

A few counts support this clone. The rearrangement joins TRBV11-2 to TRBJ2-7, with D unresolved. The V gene's germline CDR1 is SGHAT and CDR2 FQNNGV. The CDR3 spans 11 residues. Trimming took 5 bases from V and 4 from J, leaving 6 bases between them. CDR3 sequence reads: CASSPQYEQYF. The CDR3 DNA reads as TGTGCCAGCAGCCCCCAGTACGAGCAGTACTTC.

The rearrangement uses TRBV27 and TRBJ1-1; D perhaps matches TRBD1 (6 bases). The CDR3 runs to 17 residues. The germline V and J ends were trimmed by 2 bases and 0 bases, with 16 bases remaining between them. Germline V gives CDR1 MNHEY, CDR2 SMNVEV (reference sequence). The CDR3 nucleotides read TGTGCCAGCAGTTTACACAGGGCCCCATTTATGAACACTGAAGCTTTCTTT. Its translation is CASSLHRAPFMNTEAFF.

J is TRBJ1-1 and V is TRBV4-1; 8 positions match TRBD1. Looked up from germline, CDR1 is MGHRA and CDR2 is YSYEKL. The CDR3 contains 14 residues. V dropped 6 bases and J dropped 1; count of bases not matched to a gene: 4. CDR3 sequence: CASSEGQANTEAFF. The CDR3 nucleotides are TGCGCCAGCAGTGAGGGACAGGCGAACACTGAAGCTTTCTTT.

The chain carries TRBV7-2 and TRBJ2-2, with D tentatively TRBD2 (6 bases). Germline V gene sequence: CDR1 SGHTA, CDR2 FQGNSA. V lost 5 bases and J lost 3, with 13 bases in between. The CDR3 spans 15 residues. The CDR3 sequence: CASSDRDSHTGELFF. Written as DNA, the CDR3 is TGTGCCAGCAGCGACCGGGACTCACACACCGGGGAGCTGTTTTTT.

This clone was observed a single time. The chain joins TRBV9 to TRBJ2-7, with D unclear. Germline lookup yields CDR1 SGDLS and CDR2 YYNGEE. V was shortened by 5 bases and J by 2 bases, with 14 bases between the two germline ends. The CDR3 spans 14 residues. CDR3 protein: CASSSDRGPYEQYF. The CDR3 DNA is TGTGCCAGCAGTTCCGACCGCGGCCCCTACGAGCAGTACTTC.

CDR3 residues: CASSWTLESYEQYF. The CDR3 DNA is TGTGCCAGCAGCTGGACACTTGAGTCCTACGAGCAGTACTTC. The chain links TRBV5-6 to TRBJ2-7; D is perhaps TRBD1 (5 bases). This CDR3 is built from 14 residues. Looked up from germline, CDR1 is SGHDT and CDR2 is YYEEEE. Trimming took 3 bases from V and 1 from J, leaving 11 bases between them.